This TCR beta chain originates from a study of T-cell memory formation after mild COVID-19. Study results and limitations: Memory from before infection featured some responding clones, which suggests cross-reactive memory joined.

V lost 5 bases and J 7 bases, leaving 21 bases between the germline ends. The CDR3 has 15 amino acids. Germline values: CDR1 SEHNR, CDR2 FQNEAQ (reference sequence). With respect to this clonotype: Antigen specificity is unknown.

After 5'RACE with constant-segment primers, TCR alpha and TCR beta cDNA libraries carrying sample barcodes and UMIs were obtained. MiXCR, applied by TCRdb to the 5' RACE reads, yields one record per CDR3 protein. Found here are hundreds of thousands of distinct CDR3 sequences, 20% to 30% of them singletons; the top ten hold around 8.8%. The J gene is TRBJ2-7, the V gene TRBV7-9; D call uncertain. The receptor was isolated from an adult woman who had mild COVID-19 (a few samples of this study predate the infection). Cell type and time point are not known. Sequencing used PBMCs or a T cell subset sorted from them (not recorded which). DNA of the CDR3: TGTGCCAGCAGCCTAGGACCAGCGTGGGCTCAAGAGCAGTACTTC. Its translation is CASSLGPAWAQEQYF.